The 15 T cell receptor beta chains below were found in one sample sequenced in a study of tumor and adjacent non-tumor tissue in lung cancer. The library came from three nested PCR rounds adapted from ARM-PCR protocols. Via MiXCR, TCRdb re-called the multiplex PCR reads, giving one row per CDR3 protein. The sample includes about 98,000 distinct CDR3 sequences, 75% to 85% of them seen just once. The template was RNA from unsorted bulk tissue. More than 3 cm separated this lung sample from the edge of the tumor. Sequences were obtained from distant non-tumor lung tissue. These TCRs come from a man aged 55 to 70 with small cell lung cancer.

Points on this clonotype: A much bigger clone sits one base away, suggesting this may be a read error. The V call is TRBV7-9, the J call TRBJ2-3, with 11 bases aligning to TRBD2. Per germline, CDR1 SEHNR and CDR2 FQNEAQ (reference sequence). The CDR3 has 13 amino acids. CDR3 coding DNA: TGTGTCAGCCTGTCACTAGCGGGAGAGACGCAGTATTTT. As protein: CVSLSLAGETQYF.

In the case of this clonotype: This clone may be a read error of a much larger clone one base away. The CDR3 reads CATSDGTRLGAFF. DNA for the CDR3: TGTGCCACCAGTGATGGGACTCGACTTGGAGCTTTCTTT. J is TRBJ1-1 and V is TRBV24-1, with a possible D match to TRBD1 (5 bases). The CDR3 totals 13 residues. The V end lost 3 bases, the J end lost 10 bases, and 14 bases lay between the germline ends. CDR1 is KGHDR and CDR2 is SFDVKD in the germline V gene.

The CDR3 DNA is TGTGCCAGCAGCTTAGATGGCGTGGGACTAGCGGGGGAAGGTGAGCAGTTCTTC. Amino acid sequence: CASSLDGVGLAGEGEQFF. V usage is TRBV11-3 and J usage is TRBJ2-1; 14 bases map to TRBD2. This CDR3 has 18 amino acids. From germline, CDR1 is SGHNT and CDR2 YENEEA. V gave up 0 bases and J gave up 9 bases; unmatched junction bases: 10.

Comment on this clonotype: A much larger clone lies one base from this, so it may be a read error. V and J are TRBV25-1 and TRBJ2-1; the D is unclear. The CDR3 is 11 residues long. Germline V gives CDR1 MGHDK, CDR2 SYGVNS. CDR3 DNA: TGTGTCAGCACCTACGAGTATGAGCAGTTCTTC. Its translation: CVSTYEYEQFF.

A word on this clonotype: Relative to the germline gene, one junction end is altered; a read error may explain this. The J gene is TRBJ2-3, the V gene TRBV11-3; TRBD2 might be the D (5 bases). The CDR3 runs 16 residues. Germline assignment: CDR1 SGHNT and CDR2 YENEEA. The CDR3 is CTSSLVSRSSTDTQYF. CDR3 nucleotides: TGTACCAGCAGCTTGGTCTCGAGGTCTAGCACAGATACGCAGTATTTC.

Turning to this clonotype: A read error may account for a junction end that differs from germline. V gene TRBV5-1 combines with J gene TRBJ2-2, with TRBD2 matching 11 bases. This CDR3 has 18 residues. Germline assignment: CDR1 SGHRS and CDR2 YFSETQ. The DNA for the CDR3 is TGTGCCAGCAGCTCTTCACGGACTAGCGGGCGTAGAACCGGGGAGCTGTTTTTT. The encoded protein is CASSSSRTSGRRTGELFF.

This clonotype rates as medium-sized. J is TRBJ2-5 and V is TRBV10-3; D gene uncertain. This CDR3 region has 12 residues. V lost 4 bases, J lost 3 bases, and 6 bases lay in between. The germline V gene has CDR1 ENHRY and CDR2 SYGVKD. CDR3 in amino acids: CAISAAEETQYF. DNA of the CDR3: TGTGCCATCAGTGCGGCGGAAGAGACCCAGTACTTC.

At least ten counts were recorded for this clonotype. The chain joins TRBV6-6 to TRBJ1-6; the D gene is possibly TRBD1 (5 bases). This CDR3 contains 14 residues. Germline CDR1 MNHNY, CDR2 SVGAGI (reference sequence). V was cut by 5 bases and J by 10 bases, with 15 bases left in between. CDR3 DNA sequence: TGTGCCAGCAGTAGACAGAGTATAGGGTCACCCCTCCACTTT. It specifies CASSRQSIGSPLHF.

The J gene is TRBJ2-2, the V gene TRBV20-1, with 10 bases lining up with TRBD2. The germline gives CDR1 DFQATT, CDR2 SNEGSKA (reference sequence). This CDR3 is built from 14 residues. V lost 2 bases and J lost 3; bases outside the gene matches: 0. The CDR3 spells CSARLAGDTGELFF. CDR3 coding DNA: TGCAGTGCTAGACTAGCGGGAGACACCGGGGAGCTGTTTTTT.

About this clonotype itself: Since a much larger clone is just one base distant, this may be a read error. The chain is built from TRBV7-9 and TRBJ1-6; the match to TRBD1 covers 7 bases. CDR3 length: 16 amino acids. Germline CDR1 is SEHNR and CDR2 is FQNEAQ (reference sequence). The CDR3 sequence: CASSLVGGSYNSALHF. DNA of the CDR3: TGTGCCAGCAGCTTAGTAGGGGGCTCCTATAATTCAGCCCTCCACTTT.

Comments on this clonotype: At one boundary the junction diverges from the germline segment, which might be a read error. This CDR3 is CASSSKGAYTVELFF. The CDR3 DNA reads TGCGCCAGCAGCAGCAAGGGGGCATATACCGTGGAGCTGTTTTTT. The chain couples TRBV4-1 to TRBJ2-2, with TRBD1 identical over 7 bases. The CDR3 sequence is 15 residues long. CDR1 MGHRA and CDR2 YSYEKL come from the germline V gene.

This clonotype has only one observation. V gene TRBV10-3 combines with J gene TRBJ2-7; 12 nucleotides agree with TRBD2. Germline CDR1 reads ENHRY; CDR2 reads SYGVKD. The CDR3 is 15 residues long. Here the CDR3 DNA reads TGTGCCATCAGTGAGGGGACTAGCGGGTTTTACGAGCAGTATGTC. Its translation is CAISEGTSGFYEQYV.

The rearrangement joins TRBV29-1 to TRBJ2-1, with D perhaps matching TRBD1 or TRBD2 (6 bases each). The CDR3 consists of 13 residues. Germline-derived CDR1 and CDR2 are SQVTM and ANQGSEA. Trimming stripped 8 bases from V and 9 bases from J, with 20 bases between. Here the CDR3 reads CSPGGRVDCEQFF. CDR3 sequence (DNA): TGCAGCCCTGGGGGGCGGGTGGATTGTGAGCAGTTCTTC.

Comment on this clonotype: The junction differs from germline at one of its ends, possibly a read error. The chain is built from TRBV20-1 and TRBJ2-1; D might be TRBD2 (5 bases). CDR1 is DFQATT and CDR2 is SNEGSKA in the germline V gene (reference sequence). This CDR3 contains 13 residues. CDR3 nucleotides: TGCAGTGCTAAGACTAACGGATACAATGAGCAATTCTTC. Protein product: CSAKTNGYNEQFF.

About this clonotype itself: Sequence at one end of the junction differs from germline and may be a read error. V and J are TRBV6-1 and TRBJ1-5; D is perhaps TRBD1 (5 bases). The CDR3 has 16 residues. CDR1 is MNHNS, CDR2 SASEGT, per germline. The CDR3 nucleotides are TGTGCCAACAGTGGCCGGGGCCCGGAGTGCAATCAGCCCCAGCATTTT. This codes for CANSGRGPECNQPQHF.